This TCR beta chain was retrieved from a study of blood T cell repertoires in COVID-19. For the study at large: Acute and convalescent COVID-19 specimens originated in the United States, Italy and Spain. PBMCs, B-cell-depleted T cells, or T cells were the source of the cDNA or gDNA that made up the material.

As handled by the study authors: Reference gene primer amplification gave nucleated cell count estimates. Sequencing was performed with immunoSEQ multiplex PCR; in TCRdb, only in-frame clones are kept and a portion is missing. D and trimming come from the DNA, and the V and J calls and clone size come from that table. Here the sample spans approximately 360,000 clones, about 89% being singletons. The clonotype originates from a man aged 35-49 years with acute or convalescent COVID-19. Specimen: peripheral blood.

CDR3 sequence reads: CAFGTSRAYYGYTF. The CDR3 DNA follows: TGTGCCTTCGGGACTTCAAGAGCCTACTATGGCTACACCTTC. This chain links TRBV30 with TRBJ1-2, with D perhaps TRBD1 (5 bases). Germline CDR1 and CDR2: GTSNPN and SVGIG (reference sequence). This CDR3 comprises 14 residues. V lost 7 bases and J lost 3, with 18 bases in between. The whole variable domain, remainder taken from reference TRBV30 and TRBJ1-2, is SQTIHQWPATLVQPVGSPLSLECTVEGTSNPNLYWYRQAAGRGLQLLFYSVGIGQISSEVPQNLSASRPQDRQFILSSKKLLLSDSGFYLCAFGTSRAYYGYTFGSGTRLTVV.